These 18 T cell receptor beta chains originate from one sample sequenced in a study of cytomegalovirus exposure and HLA in healthy donors. Clones were read by immunoSEQ multiplex PCR, and TCRdb kept only the in-frame ones, dropping some. The table has 100,000 to 120,000 clones, around nine tenths seen once. The specimen sequenced was PBMCs. Receptors originate from a woman aged 25 to 39 in good health and CMV-seropositive.

The chain is built from TRBV5-1 and TRBJ1-2; TRBD1 aligns across 12 bases. The CDR3 has 16 amino acids. Per germline, CDR1 SGHRS and CDR2 YFSETQ. V lost 4 bases, J lost 3 bases, and 7 bases stayed unmatched. CDR3 residues: CASSTAGTGGDYGYTF. CDR3 DNA sequence: TGCGCCAGCAGCACAGCCGGGACAGGGGGCGACTATGGCTACACCTTC.

This chain uses TRBV14 with TRBJ1-1; 8 nucleotides align to TRBD1. CDR3 length: 17 amino acids. From germline, CDR1 is SGHDN and CDR2 FVKESK. J was trimmed by 1 base and V by 4 bases; bases with no gene match: 11. CDR3 in DNA: TGTGCCAGCAGCCCCCGGCCAGGGGGCGACCCGAACACTGAAGCTTTCTTT. Encoded protein: CASSPRPGGDPNTEAFF.

This clone appeared a single time. The rearrangement links TRBV11-1 to TRBJ2-5; tentative D call: TRBD1 (7 bases). V was shortened by 2 bases and J by 4 bases, with 11 bases between the two germline ends. The CDR3 runs to 14 residues. Germline V lookup: CDR1 SGHAT, CDR2 FQDESV (reference sequence). The CDR3 region has the DNA TGTGCCAGCAGCTTATCAGGGGGGCGAGAGACCCAGTACTTC. Translating it yields CASSLSGGRETQYF.

The chain links TRBV4-1 to TRBJ2-5, with D possibly TRBD2 on 5 matching bases. Germline lookup yields CDR1 MGHRA and CDR2 YSYEKL. Deletions cut 2 bases from V and 4 bases from J, with 11 bases between. The CDR3 has 14 amino acids. Written as DNA, the CDR3 is TGCGCCAGCAGCCAACCCGAGCGGCGAGAGACCCAGTACTTC. It specifies CASSQPERRETQYF.

This chain joins TRBV5-1 and TRBJ2-2, with 10 bases matching TRBD2. Trimming removed 4 bases from V and 3 bases from J; junction bases left unmatched: 6. CDR1 is SGHRS and CDR2 is YFSETQ in the germline V gene. The CDR3 covers 16 residues. The CDR3 reads CASSTGLADHTGELFF. CDR3 in DNA: TGCGCCAGCAGCACCGGACTAGCGGACCACACCGGGGAGCTGTTTTTT.

The rearrangement joins TRBV2 to TRBJ1-2; D not certain. The germline gives CDR1 SNHLY, CDR2 FYNNEI. The ends were cut back, 3 bases at V and 4 bases at J, with 9 bases in the middle. The CDR3 is made up of 13 amino acids. The CDR3 protein is CASSETPFYGYTF. The CDR3 DNA reads as TGTGCCAGCAGTGAGACACCGTTCTATGGCTACACCTTC.

The chain links TRBV5-5 to TRBJ2-7; D perhaps matches TRBD2 (5 bases). Deletions cut 4 bases from V and 1 base from J, with 9 bases between. Germline-derived CDR1 and CDR2 are SGHKS and YYEKEE (reference sequence). The CDR3 is made up of 13 amino acids. The CDR3 protein is CASSSPGSYEQYF. CDR3 in DNA: TGTGCCAGCAGCAGCCCGGGGTCCTACGAGCAGTACTTC.

This chain links TRBV4-2 with TRBJ2-1; 7 bases map to TRBD2. Germline V gene data show CDR1 as LGHNA and CDR2 as YNFKEQ. The CDR3 sequence is 15 residues long. Trimming took 5 bases from V and 3 from J; bases not matched to a gene: 7. As DNA, the CDR3 is TGTGCCAGCAGCGGACCCAGCGGGAACTACAATGAGCAGTTCTTC. Translating it yields CASSGPSGNYNEQFF.

The V call is TRBV27, the J call TRBJ2-3; D is undetermined. The V and J ends lost 3 bases and 0 bases respectively, with 4 bases between them. This CDR3 is built from 13 residues. Germline V gene lookup returns CDR1 MNHEY and CDR2 SMNVEV (reference sequence). The CDR3 DNA reads as TGTGCCAGCAGTTTCTCTAGCACAGATACGCAGTATTTT. It yields the protein CASSFSSTDTQYF.

The genes are TRBV9 and TRBJ1-1; D gene unclear. Deletions cut 4 bases from V and 5 bases from J, with 9 bases between. The CDR3 sequence is 12 residues long. CDR1 SGDLS and CDR2 YYNGEE come from the germline V gene. The CDR3 region is CASSSGRTEAFF. The CDR3 nucleotides are TGTGCCAGCAGCAGCGGGAGGACTGAAGCTTTCTTT.

The rearrangement joins TRBV18 to TRBJ2-5, with 10 bases lining up with TRBD1. With 6 bases clipped from V and 5 bases from J, the junction kept 6 bases outside the gene matches. The CDR3 covers 14 residues. Germline CDR1 KGHSH, CDR2 LQKENI. The CDR3 loop reads CASSQDRGLETQYF. The CDR3 nucleotides read TGTGCCAGCTCCCAAGACAGGGGGCTGGAGACCCAGTACTTC.

This chain connects TRBV5-1 to TRBJ2-5; TRBD2 matches 14 bases. With V trimmed by 0 bases and J by 3 bases, 4 bases remained unmatched. Germline CDR1 reads SGHRS; CDR2 reads YFSETQ. CDR3 length: 17 residues. The CDR3 reads CASSLVGLAGGEETQYF. DNA of the CDR3: TGCGCCAGCAGCTTGGTAGGACTAGCGGGAGGCGAAGAGACCCAGTACTTC.

The V gene is TRBV11-2, the J gene TRBJ2-7; D is uncertain. The V and J ends lost 5 bases and 7 bases respectively, with 15 bases between them. The CDR3 has 13 residues. The germline gives CDR1 SGHAT, CDR2 FQNNGV. The CDR3 nucleotides read TGTGCCAGCAGCCCGTCCATCAATCGGGAGCAGTACTTC. Residues: CASSPSINREQYF.

This clone occurred a few times. The chain carries TRBV4-1 and TRBJ1-6, with TRBD1 as a possible D gene (6 bases). Trimming left V 0 bases short and J 7 bases short, with 10 bases between. Germline V gives CDR1 MGHRA, CDR2 YSYEKL. This CDR3 has 15 residues. The CDR3 sequence: CASSQDAGENSPLHF. The CDR3 DNA follows: TGCGCCAGCAGCCAAGATGCAGGGGAGAATTCACCCCTCCACTTT.

The rearrangement uses TRBV7-2 and TRBJ2-7; 10 bases align to TRBD2. Germline values: CDR1 SGHTA, CDR2 FQGNSA. J was trimmed by 3 bases and V by 2 bases; bases with no gene match: 4. The CDR3 runs 15 residues. Written as DNA, the CDR3 is TGTGCCAGCAGCTTAACTAGCGGGAAGATCTACGAGCAGTACTTC. Its translation: CASSLTSGKIYEQYF.

This sequence joins TRBV18 and TRBJ2-6; 12 nucleotides match TRBD1. Trimming took 6 bases from V and 2 from J; bases not matched to a gene: 2. The germline gives CDR1 KGHSH, CDR2 LQKENI. This CDR3 comprises 16 residues. CDR3 residues: CASSGTGGAGANVLTF. In DNA form, the CDR3 reads TGTGCCAGCTCCGGGACAGGGGGCGCTGGGGCCAACGTCCTGACTTTC.

This clone was counted once. The V gene is TRBV18, the J gene TRBJ2-7, with 10 bases matching TRBD2. The germline V gene has CDR1 KGHSH and CDR2 LQKENI. The CDR3 is 16 amino acids. J was trimmed by 3 bases and V by 2 bases; bases with no gene match: 7. DNA of the CDR3: TGTGCCAGCTCACCAATGGCTAGCGGGGGAAACTACGAGCAGTACTTC. It yields the protein CASSPMASGGNYEQYF.

The chain carries TRBV4-1 and TRBJ1-2; tentatively, D is TRBD1 (5 bases). Germline CDR1 MGHRA, CDR2 YSYEKL. Trimming removed 0 bases at V and 6 bases at J, with 14 bases between. This CDR3 is 15 amino acids long. The CDR3 sequence is CASSQETGRKDGYTF. For the CDR3, the DNA is TGCGCCAGCAGCCAAGAAACAGGCCGGAAGGATGGCTACACCTTC.